Reported below is one T cell receptor (beta chain). TCRdb keeps only in-frame clones here, not all; method: immunoSEQ multiplex PCR. The sample yields 150,000 to 200,000 clones, 75% to 90% seen once. These data are taken from a study of blood T cell repertoires in COVID-19. The CDR3 is 18 amino acids. Trimming took 0 bases from V and 3 from J, leaving 18 bases between them. The germline CDR1 and CDR2 sequences are MNHNS and SASEGT. The sequence was collected from a woman aged 80 or older with active or convalescent COVID-19. The sequenced material came from peripheral blood. The genes are TRBV6-1 and TRBJ2-4; D may be TRBD1 (6 bases). CDR3 in DNA: TGTGCCAGCAGTGAAGCGCTGGGGGCCTTCACCAACAAAAACATTCAGTACTTC. It encodes CASSEALGAFTNKNIQYF.